This T cell receptor beta chain is from a study of blood T cell repertoires in COVID-19. About the study: Both acute and convalescent COVID-19 samples were obtained from the United States, Italy and Spain. T cells, B-cell-depleted T cells, or PBMCs supplied cDNA or gDNA.

The CDR3 sequence is 16 residues long. Per the germline V gene, CDR1 is SGHAT and CDR2 is FQNNGV. The V and J ends lost 5 bases and 6 bases, in that order; junction bases with no gene match: 8. Methods used by the authors: Using reference gene primer amplification, nucleated cell counts were estimated. Sequencing used immunoSEQ multiplex PCR; TCRdb keeps in-frame clones, though not all of them. V and J calls plus clone size are reproduced from that table; the DNA served to infer D and trimming. Counted here are about 280,000 clones, 86% occurring once; the ten biggest clones make up about 2.2%. Material for sequencing was peripheral blood. The clonotype originates from a woman in her twenties or thirties who had recovered from COVID-19. The rearrangement links TRBV11-2 to TRBJ1-6, with 9 bases identical to TRBD1. CDR3 sequence reads: CASSHVQGASNSPLHF. CDR3 nucleotides: TGTGCCAGCAGCCACGTACAGGGGGCGTCTAATTCACCCCTCCACTTT.